Shown below are 22 T cell receptor beta chains from a single sample sequenced in a study of spatial heterogeneity in lung cancer. Indicated time point: sample taken at primary tumor resection. TCRdb reprocessed the 5' RACE reads via MiXCR and lists one record per CDR3 protein. There are about 80,000 distinct CDR3 sequences in the sample; 8% occur only once, and approximately 6.3% lies in the top ten. Sequencing was performed on PBMCs, taken at surgery. The receptor source for this set is a male donor with early-stage non-small cell lung cancer.

Written as DNA, the CDR3 is TGTGCCAGCAGCCAAGATGGGGGCAGGGTGAATGAGCAGTTCTTC. It specifies CASSQDGGRVNEQFF. The rearrangement links TRBV3-1 to TRBJ2-1; possibly TRBD1 for D (6 bases). The CDR3 has 15 amino acids. Deletions cut 0 bases from V and 7 bases from J, with 13 bases between. Germline V CDR1 and CDR2: LGHDT, YNNKEL (reference sequence).

A few counts support this clonotype. The rearrangement uses TRBV7-9 and TRBJ1-1, with 8 bases aligning to TRBD1. Germline V gene sequence: CDR1 SEHNR, CDR2 FQNEAQ (reference sequence). Trimming removed 3 bases from V and 5 bases from J; junction bases left unmatched: 2. CDR3 length equals 13 residues. In DNA, the CDR3 is TGTGCCAGCAGCTTGACAGGGGAAACTGAAGCTTTCTTT. Amino acids: CASSLTGETEAFF.

The chain carries TRBV7-2 and TRBJ2-5; TRBD1 aligns across 9 bases. The ends lost 1 base at V and 6 bases at J; junction bases unmatched: 3. Germline V gene lookup returns CDR1 SGHTA and CDR2 FQGNSA. The CDR3 spans 14 residues. For the CDR3, the DNA is TGTGCCAGCAGCTTAGGACAGGGGGGGAAGACCCAGTACTTC. It encodes CASSLGQGGKTQYF.

This clonotype was seen repeatedly, ten times or more. The chain has TRBV30 and TRBJ1-1, with D maybe TRBD1 (5 bases). In germline, CDR1 is GTSNPN, CDR2 SVGIG (reference sequence). Between the trimmed V and J ends, which lost 0 bases and 1 base, there was a span of 9 bases. This CDR3 contains 14 residues. The CDR3, as DNA: TGTGCCTGGAGTGTAAAGACAGAGAACACTGAAGCTTTCTTT. It yields the protein CAWSVKTENTEAFF.

Comments on this clonotype: A much more abundant neighbour one base away suggests this may be a read error. The chain recombines TRBV6-2 or TRBV6-3 with TRBJ2-3; D might be TRBD2 (5 bases). Germline CDR1 reads MNHEY; CDR2 reads SVGEGT. This CDR3 is 15 amino acids long. The CDR3 spells CTSSSRLPSTDTQYF. The CDR3 nucleotides read TGTACCAGCAGTTCCCGACTACCAAGCACAGATACGCAGTATTTT.

At least ten counts were recorded for this clonotype. J is TRBJ2-1 and V is TRBV5-1, with D perhaps matching TRBD1 (6 bases). The CDR3 is made up of 15 amino acids. The V gene's germline CDR1 is SGHRS and CDR2 YFSETQ. The ends were cut back, 0 bases at V and 3 bases at J, with 10 bases in the middle. CDR3 DNA: TGCGCCAGCAGCTTGGTACAGGGTGACTACAATGAGCAGTTCTTC. This gives the protein CASSLVQGDYNEQFF.

The chain recombines TRBV24-1 with TRBJ2-1, with D tentatively TRBD2 (5 bases). This CDR3 comprises 15 residues. The V end lost 3 bases, the J end lost 5 bases, and 13 bases lay between the germline ends. From germline, CDR1 is KGHDR and CDR2 SFDVKD. CDR3 residues: CATSDPRRANNEQFF. DNA for the CDR3: TGTGCCACCAGTGATCCCCGGCGGGCGAACAATGAGCAGTTCTTC.

This clonotype was detected only a few times. The chain joins TRBV7-9 to TRBJ2-7; 8 positions match TRBD1. This CDR3 contains 15 residues. V lost 6 bases to trimming and J lost 6 bases; unmatched junction nucleotides: 13. Germline V gene data show CDR1 as SEHNR and CDR2 as FQNEAQ (reference sequence). The DNA for the CDR3 is TGTGCCAGCAGTCGAACCGGGACAGGTTTGACCGAGCAGTACTTC. As protein: CASSRTGTGLTEQYF.

The J gene is TRBJ2-3, the V gene TRBV5-1; unclear D gene. Trimming pared 1 base from V and 6 bases from J, leaving 6 bases between. Germline CDR1 is SGHRS and CDR2 is YFSETQ. This CDR3 has 12 residues. In nucleotides, the CDR3 is TGCGCCAGCAGCTTGCTATCGGATACGCAGTATTTT. This encodes CASSLLSDTQYF.

This clonotype was detected a few times. The chain has TRBV5-1 and TRBJ1-1; possibly TRBD1 for D (6 bases). Germline CDR1 and CDR2: SGHRS and YFSETQ. Between the trimmed V and J ends, which lost 4 bases and 2 bases, there was a span of 15 bases. The CDR3 is made up of 15 amino acids. DNA for the CDR3: TGCGCCAGCAGCCCGTTCGGACAGATCAACACTGAAGCTTTCTTT. It encodes CASSPFGQINTEAFF.

The chain uses TRBV12-3 or TRBV12-4 and TRBJ1-1, with D possibly being TRBD1 (6 bases). Between the trimmed V and J ends, which lost 6 bases and 4 bases, there was a span of 18 bases. The CDR3 totals 15 residues. The CDR3 DNA is TGTGCCAGCAGCTGGACAGAAGGTGGAACCACTGAAGCTTTCTTT. This codes for CASSWTEGGTTEAFF.

This chain links TRBV7-2 with TRBJ2-1; 7 nucleotides agree with TRBD1. V shed 4 bases and J 6 bases; nucleotides not matched to a gene: 3. This CDR3 spans 13 amino acids. Germline V gene data show CDR1 as SGHTA and CDR2 as FQGNSA. DNA of the CDR3: TGTGCCAGCAGCTCGGGACAGCTCAATGAGCAGTTCTTC. Amino acid sequence: CASSSGQLNEQFF.

This sequence joins TRBV24-1 and TRBJ2-7, with a tentative D call TRBD1 (6 bases). This CDR3 region has 16 residues. CDR1 and CDR2 from the germline V gene are KGHDR and SFDVKD. Trimming stripped 8 bases from V and 3 bases from J, with 22 bases between. The CDR3 sequence is CATILTGKSRLYEQYF. CDR3 DNA: TGTGCCACCATCCTTACAGGGAAGAGTAGACTCTACGAGCAGTACTTC.

In its sample, this clonotype was seen a few times. V is TRBV27 and J is TRBJ1-2, with TRBD1 matching 7 bases. Germline CDR1 reads MNHEY; CDR2 reads SMNVEV (reference sequence). The CDR3 extends over 15 amino acids. V shed 0 bases and J 6 bases; nucleotides not matched to a gene: 7. Written as DNA, the CDR3 is TGTGCCAGCAGTTTATCCACCCCCACAGGGGATGGCTACACCTTC. It is translated as CASSLSTPTGDGYTF.

This clonotype was detected ten times or more. This chain links TRBV20-1 with TRBJ1-1, with D perhaps matching TRBD1 (5 bases). This CDR3 comprises 12 residues. With 7 bases removed from V and 1 base from J, the gap between germline ends came to 10 bases. The germline CDR1 and CDR2 sequences are DFQATT and SNEGSKA (reference sequence). The CDR3 DNA follows: TGCAGTGTTCTAGGGACGAACACTGAAGCTTTCTTT. Translated: CSVLGTNTEAFF.

This clonotype has more than one count but fewer than ten. This chain joins TRBV11-2 and TRBJ1-6; D uncertain. Germline CDR1 reads SGHAT; CDR2 reads FQNNGV. This CDR3 has 14 residues. The germline V and J ends were trimmed by 6 bases and 7 bases, with 13 bases remaining between them. The CDR3 sequence: CASSSLWNNSPLHF. The CDR3 nucleotides are TGTGCCAGCAGTTCTTTATGGAACAATTCACCCCTCCACTTT.

This clonotype has only a few counts. This sequence joins TRBV10-1 and TRBJ2-1, with 13 nucleotides matching TRBD2. Per the germline V gene, CDR1 is WNHNN and CDR2 is SYGVQD (reference sequence). CDR3 length equals 15 residues. V dropped 6 bases and J dropped 5; count of bases not matched to a gene: 4. This CDR3 is CASSQLAGGNNEQFF. The CDR3 DNA reads TGCGCCAGCAGCCAACTAGCGGGAGGGAACAATGAGCAGTTCTTC.

This clonotype was counted ten times or more. This chain uses TRBV20-1 with TRBJ1-6; 10 positions agree with TRBD1. CDR1 and CDR2 from the germline V gene are DFQATT and SNEGSKA (reference sequence). Trimming at V came to 0 bases and at J to 8 bases, leaving 4 bases not matched to a gene. The CDR3 has 15 residues. CDR3 nucleotides: TGCAGTGCTAGAGATTTCGGACAGGGGGATTCACCCCTCCACTTT. Translation: CSARDFGQGDSPLHF.

This clonotype was seen many times. CDR3 amino acids: CASSLRGGDGYTF. As DNA, the CDR3 is TGCGCCAGCTCCCTTCGGGGAGGGGATGGCTACACCTTC. The chain recombines TRBV4-3 with TRBJ1-2, with D maybe TRBD1 (5 bases). Deletions cut 8 bases from V and 6 bases from J, with 16 bases between. Germline assignment: CDR1 LGHNA and CDR2 YSLEER. The CDR3 contains 13 residues.

The rearrangement uses TRBV5-5 and TRBJ1-6, with TRBD1 matching 8 bases. This CDR3 contains 18 residues. With V trimmed by 4 bases and J by 0 bases, 9 bases remained unmatched. CDR1 and CDR2 from the germline V gene are SGHKS and YYEKEE (reference sequence). The CDR3 DNA follows: TGTGCCAGCAGCCCCTTCCCAGGGGGCAGCTCCTATAATTCACCCCTCCACTTT. Protein sequence: CASSPFPGGSSYNSPLHF.

V and J are TRBV30 and TRBJ1-2, with a tentative D call TRBD1 (5 bases). Trimming removed 2 bases at V and 6 bases at J, with 10 bases between. Germline V gene data show CDR1 as GTSNPN and CDR2 as SVGIG (reference sequence). There are 12 residues in the CDR3. The CDR3 loop reads CAWSYTGDGYTF. CDR3 nucleotides: TGTGCCTGGAGTTATACAGGCGATGGCTACACCTTC.

This clonotype was picked up many times. The V and J genes are TRBV20-1 and TRBJ1-1; 8 bases are shared with TRBD1. The germline V gene encodes CDR1 DFQATT and CDR2 SNEGSKA (reference sequence). CDR3 length: 11 amino acids. J lost 7 bases, V lost 6 bases, and 4 bases had no gene match. The CDR3 nucleotides read TGCAGTGCAAGGACAGGGCTTGAAGCTTTCTTT. Its translation: CSARTGLEAFF.